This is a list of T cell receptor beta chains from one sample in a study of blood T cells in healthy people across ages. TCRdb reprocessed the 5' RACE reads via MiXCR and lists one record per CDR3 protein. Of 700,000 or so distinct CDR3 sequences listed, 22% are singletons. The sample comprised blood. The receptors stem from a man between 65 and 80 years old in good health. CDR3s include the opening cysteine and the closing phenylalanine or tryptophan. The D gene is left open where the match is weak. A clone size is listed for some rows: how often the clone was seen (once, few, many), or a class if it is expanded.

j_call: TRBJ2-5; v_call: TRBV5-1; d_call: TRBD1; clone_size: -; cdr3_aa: CASSSGTGGTQYF; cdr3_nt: TGCGCCAGCAGCTCCGGGACAGGGGGGACCCAGTACTTC
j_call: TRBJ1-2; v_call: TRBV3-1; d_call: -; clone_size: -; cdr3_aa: CASSRPGGGYTF; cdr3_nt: TGTGCCAGCAGTCGACCCGGGGGTGGCTACACCTTC
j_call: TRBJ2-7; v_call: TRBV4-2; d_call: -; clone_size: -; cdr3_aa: CASSQDFKGGSSYEQYF; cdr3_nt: TGTGCCAGCAGCCAAGATTTTAAGGGGGGCTCCTCCTACGAGCAGTACTTC
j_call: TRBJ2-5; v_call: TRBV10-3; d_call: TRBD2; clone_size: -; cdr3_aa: CAISHGGAEETQYF; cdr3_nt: TGTGCCATCAGTCACGGGGGGGCGGAAGAGACCCAGTACTTC
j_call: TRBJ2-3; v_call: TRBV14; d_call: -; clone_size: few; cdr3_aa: CASSVQNTQYF; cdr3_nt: TGTGCCAGCAGCGTGCAAAATACGCAGTATTTT
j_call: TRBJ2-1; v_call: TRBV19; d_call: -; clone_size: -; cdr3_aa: CASSIKSGQVRPLYNEQFF; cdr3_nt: TGTGCCAGTAGTATAAAATCGGGCCAGGTCCGTCCGTTATACAATGAGCAGTTCTTC
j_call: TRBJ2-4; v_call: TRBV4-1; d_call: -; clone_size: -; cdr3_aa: CASSQEFGSKNIQYF; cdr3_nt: TGCGCCAGCAGCCAAGAATTCGGATCCAAAAACATTCAGTACTTC
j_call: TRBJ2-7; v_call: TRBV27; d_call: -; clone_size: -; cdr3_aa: CASSLVSSGYEQYF; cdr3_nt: TGTGCCAGCAGTTTAGTGAGTAGCGGCTACGAGCAGTACTTC
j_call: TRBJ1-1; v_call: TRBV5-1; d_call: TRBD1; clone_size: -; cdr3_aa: CASSSSGGMNTEAFF; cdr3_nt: TGCGCCAGCAGCTCGTCAGGGGGAATGAACACTGAAGCTTTCTTT
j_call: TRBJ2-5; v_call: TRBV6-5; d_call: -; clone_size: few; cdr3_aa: CASSFFNTQETQYF; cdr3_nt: TGTGCCAGCAGTTTCTTTAACACCCAAGAGACCCAGTACTTC
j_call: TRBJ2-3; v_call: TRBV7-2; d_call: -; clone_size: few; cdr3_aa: CASSLVVGTDTQYF; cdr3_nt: TGTGCCAGCAGCTTAGTTGTCGGTACAGATACGCAGTATTTT
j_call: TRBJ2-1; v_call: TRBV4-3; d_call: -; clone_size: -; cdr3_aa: CASSQDIRYNEQFF; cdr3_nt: TGCGCCAGCAGCCAAGATATCCGGTACAATGAGCAGTTCTTC
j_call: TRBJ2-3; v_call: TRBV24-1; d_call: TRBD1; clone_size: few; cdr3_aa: CATSAVRDSSTDTQYF; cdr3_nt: TGTGCCACCAGTGCTGTCCGGGACAGTAGCACAGATACGCAGTATTTT
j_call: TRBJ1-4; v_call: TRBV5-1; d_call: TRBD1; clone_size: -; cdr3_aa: CASSLRGQGNEKLFF; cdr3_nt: TGCGCCAGCAGCTTGAGGGGACAGGGGAATGAAAAACTGTTTTTT
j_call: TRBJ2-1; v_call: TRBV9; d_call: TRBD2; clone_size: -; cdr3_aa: CASSVDAGGLYNEQFF; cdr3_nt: TGTGCCAGCAGCGTAGACGCGGGGGGGCTTTACAATGAGCAGTTCTTC
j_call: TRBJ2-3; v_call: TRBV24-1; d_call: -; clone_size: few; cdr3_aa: CATSDNDPVLVQYF; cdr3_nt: TGTGCCACCAGTGACAACGACCCGGTTCTGGTGCAGTATTTT
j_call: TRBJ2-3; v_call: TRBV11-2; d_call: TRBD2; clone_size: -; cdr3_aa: CASSSGVLAGFADTQYF; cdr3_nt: TGTGCCAGCAGCTCCGGCGTACTAGCGGGGTTCGCAGATACGCAGTATTTT
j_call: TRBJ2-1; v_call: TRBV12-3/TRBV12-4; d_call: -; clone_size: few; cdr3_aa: CASREGRAVYEQFF; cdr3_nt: TGTGCCAGCAGGGAGGGCAGGGCCGTCTATGAGCAGTTCTTC
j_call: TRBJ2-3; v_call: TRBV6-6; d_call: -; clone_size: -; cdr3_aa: CASSSPPVDTQYF; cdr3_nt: TGTGCCAGCAGTTCCCCACCGGTTGACACGCAGTATTTT
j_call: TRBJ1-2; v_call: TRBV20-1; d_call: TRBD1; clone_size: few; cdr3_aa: CSGVPGGEANYGYTF; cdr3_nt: TGCAGTGGGGTCCCAGGGGGGGAAGCTAACTATGGCTACACCTTC
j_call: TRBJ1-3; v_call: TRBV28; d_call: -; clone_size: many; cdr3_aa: CASSLGSRGGSGNTIYF; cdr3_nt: TGTGCCAGCAGTTTAGGATCCCGGGGCGGCTCTGGAAACACCATATATTTT
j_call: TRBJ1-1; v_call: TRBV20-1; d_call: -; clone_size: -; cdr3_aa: CSARRTNTEAFF; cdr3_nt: TGCAGTGCTAGACGAACGAACACTGAAGCTTTCTTT
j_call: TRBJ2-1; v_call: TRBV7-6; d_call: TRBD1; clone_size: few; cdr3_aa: CASSLGGQINYNEQFF; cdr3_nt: TGTGCCAGCAGCTTAGGGGGACAGATTAACTACAATGAGCAGTTCTTC
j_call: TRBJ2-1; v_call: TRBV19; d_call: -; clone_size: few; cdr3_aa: CASSRARASSDEQFF; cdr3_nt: TGTGCCAGTAGTAGGGCGAGGGCTAGCTCCGATGAGCAGTTCTTC
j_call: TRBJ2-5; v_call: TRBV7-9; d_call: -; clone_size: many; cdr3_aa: CASSLLAGQETQYF; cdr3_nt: TGTGCCAGCAGCTTATTGGCCGGTCAAGAGACCCAGTACTTC
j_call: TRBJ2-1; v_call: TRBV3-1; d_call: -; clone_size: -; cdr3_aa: CASSQPRGGLNNEQFF; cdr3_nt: TGTGCCAGCAGCCAACCCAGGGGGGGGCTTAACAATGAGCAGTTCTTC
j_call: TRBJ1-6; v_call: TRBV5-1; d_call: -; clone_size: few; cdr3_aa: CASSLDDRIHGNSPLHF; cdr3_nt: TGCGCCAGCAGCTTGGATGATAGGATCCACGGAAATTCACCCCTCCACTTT
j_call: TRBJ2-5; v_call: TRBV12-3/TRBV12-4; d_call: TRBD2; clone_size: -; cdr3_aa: CASSLGRLAGGQGQEIQYF; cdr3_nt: TGTGCCAGCAGTCTTGGGAGACTAGCGGGGGGGCAGGGGCAAGAGATCCAGTACTTC
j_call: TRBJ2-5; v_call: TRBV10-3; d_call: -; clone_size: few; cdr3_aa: CAISESVGSYQETQYF; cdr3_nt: TGTGCCATCAGTGAGTCCGTCGGGTCATACCAAGAGACCCAGTACTTC
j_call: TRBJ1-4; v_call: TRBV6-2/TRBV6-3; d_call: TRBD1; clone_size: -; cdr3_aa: CASSGAGTGGGKLFF; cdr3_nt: TGTGCCAGCAGCGGAGCAGGGACAGGGGGCGGAAAACTGTTTTTT
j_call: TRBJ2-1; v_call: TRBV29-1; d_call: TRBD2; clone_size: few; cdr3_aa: CSVEVVGTSGRNEQFF; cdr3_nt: TGCAGCGTTGAAGTCGTCGGGACTAGCGGGAGAAATGAGCAGTTCTTC
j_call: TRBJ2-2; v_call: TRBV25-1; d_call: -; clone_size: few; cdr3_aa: CASSASGQGGTGELFF; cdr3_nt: TGTGCCAGCAGTGCGTCAGGCCAGGGAGGCACCGGGGAGCTGTTTTTT